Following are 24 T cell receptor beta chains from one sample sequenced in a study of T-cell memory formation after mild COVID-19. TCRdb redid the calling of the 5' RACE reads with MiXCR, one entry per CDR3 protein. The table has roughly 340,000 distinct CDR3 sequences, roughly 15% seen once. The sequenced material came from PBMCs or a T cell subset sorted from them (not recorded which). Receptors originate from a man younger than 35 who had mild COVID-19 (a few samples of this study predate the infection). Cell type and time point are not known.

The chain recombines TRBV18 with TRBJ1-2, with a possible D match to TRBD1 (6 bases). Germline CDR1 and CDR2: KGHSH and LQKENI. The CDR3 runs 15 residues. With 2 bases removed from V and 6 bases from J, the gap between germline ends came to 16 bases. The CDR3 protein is CASSPMTGAGDGYTF. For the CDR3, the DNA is TGTGCCAGCTCACCAATGACGGGGGCTGGGGATGGCTACACCTTC. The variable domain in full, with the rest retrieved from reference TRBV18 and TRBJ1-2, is NAGVMQNPRHLVRRRGQEARLRCSPMKGHSHVYWYRQLPEEGLKFMVYLQKENIIDESGMPKERFSAEFPKEGPSILRIQQVVRGDSAAYFCASSPMTGAGDGYTFGSGTRLTVV.

The CDR3: CASAQEGDGTGELFF. In DNA, the CDR3 is TGTGCCAGCGCCCAAGAAGGGGACGGGACCGGGGAGCTGTTTTTT. This chain connects TRBV7-2 to TRBJ2-2; D tentatively reads TRBD1 or TRBD2 (5 bases each). V lost 8 bases and J lost 5, with 18 bases in between. Per germline, CDR1 SGHTA and CDR2 FQGNSA. The CDR3 spans 15 residues.

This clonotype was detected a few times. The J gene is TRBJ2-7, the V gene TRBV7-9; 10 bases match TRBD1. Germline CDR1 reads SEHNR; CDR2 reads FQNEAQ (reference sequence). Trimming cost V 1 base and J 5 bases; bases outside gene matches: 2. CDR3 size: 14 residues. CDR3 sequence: CASSLEGTGDEQYV. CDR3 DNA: TGTGCCAGCAGCTTAGAAGGGACAGGGGACGAGCAGTACGTC.

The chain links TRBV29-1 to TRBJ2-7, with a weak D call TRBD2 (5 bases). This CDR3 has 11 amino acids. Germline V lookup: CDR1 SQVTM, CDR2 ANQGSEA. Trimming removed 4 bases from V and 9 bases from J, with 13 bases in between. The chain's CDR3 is CSVVDTRGQYV. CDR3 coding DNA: TGCAGCGTTGTAGACACTCGGGGGCAGTACGTC.

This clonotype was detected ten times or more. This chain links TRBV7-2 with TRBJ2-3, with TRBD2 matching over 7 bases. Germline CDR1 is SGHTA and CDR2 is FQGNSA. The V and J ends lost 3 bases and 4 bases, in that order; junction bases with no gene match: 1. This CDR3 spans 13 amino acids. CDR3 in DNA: TGTGCCAGCAGCTTCGCGGGGGCAGATACGCAGTATTTT. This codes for CASSFAGADTQYF.

The DNA for the CDR3 is TGTGCCAGCAGTCGGACTAGCGGGGGGGTCTACAATGAGCAGTTCTTC. Translating it yields CASSRTSGGVYNEQFF. V gene TRBV27 combines with J gene TRBJ2-1, with 15 bases fitting TRBD2. The CDR3 totals 16 residues. Looked up from germline, CDR1 is MNHEY and CDR2 is SMNVEV (reference sequence). Unmatched junction bases numbered 2, after V lost 5 bases and J lost 3 bases.

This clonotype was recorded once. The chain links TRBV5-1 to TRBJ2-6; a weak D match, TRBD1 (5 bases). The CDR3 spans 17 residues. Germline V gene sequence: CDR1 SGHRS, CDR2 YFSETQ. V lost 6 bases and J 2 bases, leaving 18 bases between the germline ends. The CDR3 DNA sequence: TGCGCCAGCAACCTTCATCAGGGCCCTCCTGGGGCCAACGTCCTGACTTTC. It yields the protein CASNLHQGPPGANVLTF. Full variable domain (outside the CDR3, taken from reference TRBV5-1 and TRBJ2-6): KAGVTQTPRYLIKTRGQQVTLSCSPISGHRSVSWYQQTPGQGLQFLFEYFSETQRNKGNFPGRFSGRQFSNSRSEMNVSTLELGDSALYLCASNLHQGPPGANVLTFGAGSRLTVL.

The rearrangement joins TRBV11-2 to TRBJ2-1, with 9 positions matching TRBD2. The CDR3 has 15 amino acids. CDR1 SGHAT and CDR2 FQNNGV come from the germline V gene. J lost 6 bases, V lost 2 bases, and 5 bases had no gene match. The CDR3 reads CASSLLGGGGNEQFF. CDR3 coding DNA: TGTGCCAGCAGCTTATTGGGCGGGGGGGGCAATGAGCAGTTCTTC.

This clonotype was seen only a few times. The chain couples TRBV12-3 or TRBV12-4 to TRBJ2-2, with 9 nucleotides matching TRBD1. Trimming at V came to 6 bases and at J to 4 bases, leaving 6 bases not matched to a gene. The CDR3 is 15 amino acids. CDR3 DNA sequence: TGTGCCAGCAGATGGGACAGGGTGTCCACCGGGGAGCTGTTTTTT. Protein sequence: CASRWDRVSTGELFF.

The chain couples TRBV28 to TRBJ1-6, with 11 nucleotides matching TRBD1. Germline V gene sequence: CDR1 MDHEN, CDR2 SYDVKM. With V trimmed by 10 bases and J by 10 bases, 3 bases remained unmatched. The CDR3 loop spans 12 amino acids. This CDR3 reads CATGTGGSPLHF. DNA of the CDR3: TGTGCCACTGGGACAGGGGGATCACCCCTCCACTTT.

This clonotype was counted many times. The CDR3 region is CASSLGQVTGTDTQYF. For the CDR3, the DNA is TGCGCCAGCAGCTTGGGACAGGTAACCGGGACAGATACGCAGTATTTT. V usage is TRBV5-1 and J usage is TRBJ2-3, with a weak D call TRBD1 (6 bases). Germline V CDR1 and CDR2: SGHRS, YFSETQ. The CDR3 sequence is 16 residues long. With 0 bases removed from V and 3 bases from J, the gap between germline ends came to 14 bases.

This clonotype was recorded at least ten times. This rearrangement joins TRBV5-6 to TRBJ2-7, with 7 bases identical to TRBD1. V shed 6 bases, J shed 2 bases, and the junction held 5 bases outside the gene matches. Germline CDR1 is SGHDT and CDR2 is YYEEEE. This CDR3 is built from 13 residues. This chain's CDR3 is CASMGTDTYEQYF. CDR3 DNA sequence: TGTGCCAGCATGGGGACAGATACCTACGAGCAGTACTTC. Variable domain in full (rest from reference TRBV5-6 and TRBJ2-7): DAGVTQSPTHLIKTRGQQVTLRCSPKSGHDTVSWYQQALGQGPQFIFQYYEEEERQRGNFPDRFSGHQFPNYSSELNVNALLLGDSALYLCASMGTDTYEQYFGPGTRLTVT.

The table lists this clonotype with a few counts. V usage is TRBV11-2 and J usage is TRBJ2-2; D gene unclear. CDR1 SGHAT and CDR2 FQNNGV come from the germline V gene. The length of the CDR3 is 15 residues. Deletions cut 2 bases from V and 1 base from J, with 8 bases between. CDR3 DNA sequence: TGTGCCAGCAGCTTATTCGCCTGGAACACCGGGGAGCTGTTTTTT. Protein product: CASSLFAWNTGELFF.

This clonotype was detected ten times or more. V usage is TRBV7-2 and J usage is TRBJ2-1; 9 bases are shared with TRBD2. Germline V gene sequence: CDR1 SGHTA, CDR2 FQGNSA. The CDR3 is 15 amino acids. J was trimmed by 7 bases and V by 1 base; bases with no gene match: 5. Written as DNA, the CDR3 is TGTGCCAGCAGCTTAGAACTAGCGGGTGAGAATGAGCAGTTCTTC. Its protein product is CASSLELAGENEQFF.

CDR3 sequence reads: CASSLGLSSTGELFF. Written as DNA, the CDR3 is TGCGCCAGCAGCTTGGGACTATCGTCCACCGGGGAGCTGTTTTTT. V and J are TRBV5-1 and TRBJ2-2, with D possibly matching TRBD2 (5 bases). Deletions cut 0 bases from V and 4 bases from J, with 10 bases between. The CDR3 is made up of 15 amino acids. CDR1 and CDR2 from the germline V gene are SGHRS and YFSETQ.

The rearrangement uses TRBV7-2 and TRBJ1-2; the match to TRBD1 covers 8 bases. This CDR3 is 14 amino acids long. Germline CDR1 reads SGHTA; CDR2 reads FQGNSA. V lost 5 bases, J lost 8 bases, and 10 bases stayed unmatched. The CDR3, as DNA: TGTGCCAGCAGCCCACGACAGGGGAGGGACGGCTACACCTTC. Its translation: CASSPRQGRDGYTF.

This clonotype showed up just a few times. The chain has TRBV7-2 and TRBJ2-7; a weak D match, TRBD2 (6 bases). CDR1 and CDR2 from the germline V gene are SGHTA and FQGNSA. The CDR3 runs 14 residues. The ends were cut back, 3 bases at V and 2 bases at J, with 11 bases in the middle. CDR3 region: CASSFARGPYEQYF. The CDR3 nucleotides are TGTGCCAGCAGCTTTGCGCGGGGCCCCTACGAGCAGTACTTC. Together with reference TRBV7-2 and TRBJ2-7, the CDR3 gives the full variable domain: GAGVSQSPSNKVTEKGKDVELRCDPISGHTALYWYRQSLGQGLEFLIYFQGNSAPDKSGLPSDRFSAERTGGSVSTLTIQRTQQEDSAVYLCASSFARGPYEQYFGPGTRLTVT.

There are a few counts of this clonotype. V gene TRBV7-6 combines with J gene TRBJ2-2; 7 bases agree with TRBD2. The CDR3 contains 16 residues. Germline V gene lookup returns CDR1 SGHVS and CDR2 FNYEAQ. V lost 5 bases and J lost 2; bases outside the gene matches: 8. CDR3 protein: CASSHGLVANTGELFF. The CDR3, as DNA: TGTGCCAGCAGCCACGGACTAGTCGCTAACACCGGGGAGCTGTTTTTT.

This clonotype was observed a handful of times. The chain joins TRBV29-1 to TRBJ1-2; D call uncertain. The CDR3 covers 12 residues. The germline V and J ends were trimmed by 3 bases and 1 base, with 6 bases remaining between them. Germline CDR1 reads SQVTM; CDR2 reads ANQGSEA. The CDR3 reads CSVDELNYGYTF. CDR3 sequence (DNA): TGCAGCGTTGATGAACTTAACTATGGCTACACCTTC.

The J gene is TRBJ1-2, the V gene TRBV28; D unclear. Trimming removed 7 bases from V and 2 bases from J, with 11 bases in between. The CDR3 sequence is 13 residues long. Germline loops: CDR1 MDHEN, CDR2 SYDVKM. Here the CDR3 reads CASTMGKNYGYTF. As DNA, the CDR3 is TGTGCCAGCACTATGGGGAAGAACTATGGCTACACCTTC.

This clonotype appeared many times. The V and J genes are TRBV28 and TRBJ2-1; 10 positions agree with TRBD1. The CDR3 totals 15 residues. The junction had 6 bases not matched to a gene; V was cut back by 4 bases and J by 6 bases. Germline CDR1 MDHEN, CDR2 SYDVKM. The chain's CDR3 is CASSSWTGGFNEQFF. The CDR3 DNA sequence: TGTGCCAGCAGTTCCTGGACAGGGGGTTTCAATGAGCAGTTCTTC.

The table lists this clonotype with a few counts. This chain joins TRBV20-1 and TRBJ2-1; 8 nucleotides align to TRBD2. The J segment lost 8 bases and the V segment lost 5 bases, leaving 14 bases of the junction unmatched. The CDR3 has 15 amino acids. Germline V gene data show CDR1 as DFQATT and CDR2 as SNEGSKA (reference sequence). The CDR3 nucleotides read TGCAGTGCTCCCCGACCCGGGACTAGAGCCTATGAGCAGTTCTTC. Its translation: CSAPRPGTRAYEQFF.

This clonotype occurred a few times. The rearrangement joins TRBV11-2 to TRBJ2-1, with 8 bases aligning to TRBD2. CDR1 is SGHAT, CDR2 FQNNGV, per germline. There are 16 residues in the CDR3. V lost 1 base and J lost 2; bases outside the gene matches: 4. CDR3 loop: CASSLVSGGAYNEQFF. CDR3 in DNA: TGTGCCAGCAGCTTAGTCTCGGGGGGGGCCTACAATGAGCAGTTCTTC.

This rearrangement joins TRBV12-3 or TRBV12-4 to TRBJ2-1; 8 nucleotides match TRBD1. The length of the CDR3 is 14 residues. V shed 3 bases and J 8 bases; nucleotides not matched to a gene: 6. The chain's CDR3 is CASSFMDRDYEQFF. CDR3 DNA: TGTGCCAGCAGTTTTATGGACAGGGATTATGAGCAGTTCTTC.